This T cell receptor beta chain originates from a study of blood T cell repertoires in COVID-19. Study information: Sample material is recorded as cDNA or gDNA derived from T cells, B-cell-depleted T cells, or PBMCs.

The germline V and J ends were trimmed by 2 bases and 7 bases, with 10 bases remaining between them. The CDR3 has 13 amino acids. Original analysis: Reference gene primer amplification yielded estimated nucleated cell counts. The data were produced by immunoSEQ multiplex PCR, yet TCRdb's version contains in-frame clones alone and is incomplete. D and trimming were read from the DNA, whereas the V and J calls and clone size are those reported in that table. The sample records under 35,000 clones, approximately 88% being singletons. The chain joins TRBV5-3 to TRBJ2-4, with D tentatively TRBD1 (5 bases). TRBV5-3 is labeled an ORF, and its function is uncertain. The sequenced sample was peripheral blood. The clonotype comes from a human donor in a cohort sampled during active COVID-19. In DNA form, the CDR3 reads TGTGCCAGAAGCTTCAGGGCAGCTAACATTCAGTACTTC. The encoded protein is CARSFRAANIQYF.